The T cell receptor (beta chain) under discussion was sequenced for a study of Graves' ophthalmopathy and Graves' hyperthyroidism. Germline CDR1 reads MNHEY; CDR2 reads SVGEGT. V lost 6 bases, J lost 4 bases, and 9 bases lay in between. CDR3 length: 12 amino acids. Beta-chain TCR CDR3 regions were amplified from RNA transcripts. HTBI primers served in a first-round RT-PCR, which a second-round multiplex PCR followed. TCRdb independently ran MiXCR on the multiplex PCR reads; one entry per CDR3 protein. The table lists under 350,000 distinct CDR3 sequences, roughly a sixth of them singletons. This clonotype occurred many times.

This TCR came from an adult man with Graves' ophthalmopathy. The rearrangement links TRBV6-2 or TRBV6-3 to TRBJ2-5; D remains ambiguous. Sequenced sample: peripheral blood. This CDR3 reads CASSPTGETQYF. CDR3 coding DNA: TGTGCCAGCAGCCCGACTGGAGAGACCCAGTACTTC.